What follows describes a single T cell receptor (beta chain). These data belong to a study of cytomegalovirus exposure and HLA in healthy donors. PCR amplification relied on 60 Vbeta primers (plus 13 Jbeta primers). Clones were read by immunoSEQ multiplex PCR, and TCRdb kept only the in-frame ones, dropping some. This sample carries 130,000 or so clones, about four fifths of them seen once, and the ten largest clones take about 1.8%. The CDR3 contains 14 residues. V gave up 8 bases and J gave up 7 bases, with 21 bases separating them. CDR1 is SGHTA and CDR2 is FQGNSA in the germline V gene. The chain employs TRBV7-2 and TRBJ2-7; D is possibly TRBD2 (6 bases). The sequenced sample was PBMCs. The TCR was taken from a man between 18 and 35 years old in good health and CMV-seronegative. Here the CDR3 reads CASRSPGKGGEQYF. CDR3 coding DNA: TGTGCCAGCCGAAGCCCAGGGAAAGGAGGGGAGCAGTACTTC. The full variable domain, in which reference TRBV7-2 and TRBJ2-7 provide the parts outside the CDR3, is GAGVSQSPSNKVTEKGKDVELRCDPISGHTALYWYRQSLGQGLEFLIYFQGNSAPDKSGLPSDRFSAERTGGSVSTLTIQRTQQEDSAVYLCASRSPGKGGEQYFGPGTRLTVT.